This T cell receptor (beta chain) was captured by sequencing in a study of Graves' ophthalmopathy and Graves' hyperthyroidism. The CDR3 sequence is 15 residues long. Germline V gives CDR1 MGHRA, CDR2 YSYEKL. V lost 0 bases and J 1 base, leaving 9 bases between the germline ends. As the template, RNA transcripts were used to amplify TCR beta CDR3 regions. HTBI primers were employed in first-round RT-PCR, then a second-round multiplex PCR followed. TCRdb independently ran MiXCR on the multiplex PCR reads; one entry per CDR3 protein. The sample contains hundreds of thousands of distinct CDR3 sequences, approximately 21% of which appear only once.

The chain combines TRBV4-1 with TRBJ2-5; D is unresolved. Material: peripheral blood. This clonotype was sampled from a woman aged 18-29 years with stable Graves' hyperthyroidism. Some clones in this sample may be carry-over from other donors' samples. CDR3 amino acids: CASSQEFPLQETQYF. The CDR3 DNA is TGCGCCAGCAGCCAAGAGTTCCCGCTCCAAGAGACCCAGTACTTC.